These T cell receptor beta chains were read from a single sample in a study of OX40 agonist ivuxolimab in advanced cancers. Sequencing used immunoSEQ multiplex PCR; TCRdb keeps in-frame clones, though not all of them. Among under 95,000 clones, around 87% were seen once, and the ten largest hold approximately 1.2%. The sequencing used CD4+ or CD8+ T cells sorted from blood, collected in a trial of the OX40 agonist ivuxolimab. The origin of the receptors is an adult with an advanced solid tumor such as melanoma, head and neck, liver or kidney cancer. The CDR3 runs from the conserved cysteine through the conserved F or W. A D gene is named only where the DNA matches it firmly. Not every row has a clone size; where given, it reads once, few, many or a size class.

j_call d_call v_call clone_size cdr3_aa cdr3_nt
TRBJ2-2 NA TRBV6-1 few CASSPNIRNTGELFF TGTGCCAGCAGTCCCAACATTAGGAACACCGGGGAGCTGTTTTTT
TRBJ2-7 NA TRBV30 NA CAWRGRGGRYEQYF TGTGCCTGGAGAGGCAGGGGGGGAAGATACGAGCAGTACTTC
TRBJ2-1 NA TRBV5-1 NA CASSPELKLHNEQFF TGCGCCAGCAGCCCGGAACTGAAACTCCACAATGAGCAGTTCTTC
TRBJ1-1 NA TRBV5-1 NA CASSLVGNRETEAFF TGCGCCAGCAGCTTGGTGGGCAACAGGGAAACTGAAGCTTTCTTT
TRBJ1-3 TRBD1 TRBV19 NA CASSTQGQGGGNTIYF TGTGCCAGTAGTACCCAGGGACAGGGCGGAGGAAACACCATATATTTT
TRBJ1-2 NA TRBV5-1 NA CASSPGGSNYGYTF TGCGCCAGCAGCCCCGGGGGGTCTAACTATGGCTACACCTTC
TRBJ1-1 NA TRBV7-3 NA CASSLTAGAEAFF TGTGCCAGCAGCTTAACGGCTGGGGCTGAAGCTTTCTTT
TRBJ1-4 NA TRBV27 once CASRILGTGEKLFF TGTGCCAGCAGGATCCTGGGAACGGGCGAAAAACTGTTTTTT
TRBJ2-7 NA TRBV5-6 NA CASSSGEYEQYF TGTGCCAGCAGCTCCGGCGAATACGAGCAGTACTTC
TRBJ1-1 NA TRBV30 NA CAWTRRTIGTEAFF TGTGCCTGGACTAGACGGACGATAGGGACTGAAGCTTTCTTT
TRBJ1-1 NA TRBV2 NA CASGADTEAFF TGTGCCAGCGGAGCCGACACTGAAGCTTTCTTT
TRBJ2-4 NA TRBV6-1 once CASSPGYEAKNIQYF TGTGCCAGCAGTCCAGGGTACGAGGCCAAAAACATTCAGTACTTC
TRBJ1-5 NA TRBV7-2 few CASSTLVGNQPQHF TGTGCCAGCAGCACGCTGGTTGGTAATCAGCCCCAGCATTTT
TRBJ2-7 TRBD1 TRBV18 few CASSPGQGAYEQYF TGTGCCAGCTCACCGGGACAGGGGGCCTACGAGCAGTACTTC
TRBJ1-1 TRBD1 TRBV19 NA CASSIPTGRTEAFF TGTGCCAGTAGTATTCCGACAGGGAGAACTGAAGCTTTCTTT
TRBJ1-4 NA TRBV9 NA CASSVGGVGEKLFF TGTGCCAGCAGCGTAGGAGGGGTAGGAGAAAAACTGTTTTTT
TRBJ1-1 NA TRBV7-6 NA CASSQLPTTDEAFF TGTGCCAGCAGTCAATTACCCACGACGGATGAAGCTTTCTTT
TRBJ2-3 NA TRBV27 NA CASSLAGASTDTQYF TGTGCCAGCAGTTTAGCGGGGGCTAGCACAGATACGCAGTATTTT
TRBJ1-2 NA TRBV28 NA CATLPPGTYGYTF TGTGCCACCCTACCCCCCGGGACATATGGCTACACCTTC
TRBJ2-5 NA TRBV28 once CASSFSGRGQETQYF TGTGCCAGCAGTTTTTCCGGAAGGGGGCAAGAGACCCAGTACTTC
TRBJ1-4 TRBD1 TRBV7-9 NA CASSSWGQGLTNEKLFF TGTGCCAGCAGCTCTTGGGGACAGGGCCTCACTAATGAAAAACTGTTTTTT
TRBJ2-7 NA TRBV10-3 NA CAIRGRAGTADGEQYF TGTGCCATCAGAGGACGGGCCGGGACGGCGGATGGGGAGCAGTACTTC
TRBJ1-1 NA TRBV20-1 NA CSANQDTEAFF TGCAGTGCTAACCAGGACACTGAAGCTTTCTTT
TRBJ2-1 TRBD2 TRBV18 NA CASSPLGLAGLNEQFF TGTGCCAGCTCACCCCTAGGACTAGCGGGCTTGAATGAGCAGTTCTTC
TRBJ1-1 NA TRBV5-4 NA CASYPQVMNTEAFF TGTGCCAGTTACCCGCAGGTCATGAACACTGAAGCTTTCTTT
TRBJ2-3 NA TRBV2 NA CASSGGIPTDTQYF TGTGCCAGCAGTGGGGGGATCCCCACAGATACGCAGTATTTT
TRBJ2-2 NA TRBV11-2 NA CASSQATTAGELFF TGTGCCAGCAGCCAAGCGACTACCGCCGGGGAGCTGTTTTTT
TRBJ1-5 NA TRBV13 NA CASSLGWNQPQHF TGTGCCAGCAGCTTAGGATGGAATCAGCCCCAGCATTTT
TRBJ2-1 NA TRBV2 NA CASSGGGNEQFF TGTGCCAGCAGTGGGGGAGGTAATGAGCAGTTCTTC